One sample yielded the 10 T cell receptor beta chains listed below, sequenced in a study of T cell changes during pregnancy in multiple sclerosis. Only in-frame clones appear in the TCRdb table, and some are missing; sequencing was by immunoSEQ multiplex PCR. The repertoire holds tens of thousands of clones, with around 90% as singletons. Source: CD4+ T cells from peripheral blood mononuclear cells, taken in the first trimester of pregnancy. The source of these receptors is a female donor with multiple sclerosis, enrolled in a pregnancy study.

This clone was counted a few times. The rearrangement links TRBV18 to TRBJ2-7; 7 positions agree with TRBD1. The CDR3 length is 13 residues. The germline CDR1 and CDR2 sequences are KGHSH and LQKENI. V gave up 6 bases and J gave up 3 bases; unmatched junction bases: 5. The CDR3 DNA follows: TGTGCCAGCTCTTCAAGACAGGGCTACGAGCAGTACTTC. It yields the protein CASSSRQGYEQYF.

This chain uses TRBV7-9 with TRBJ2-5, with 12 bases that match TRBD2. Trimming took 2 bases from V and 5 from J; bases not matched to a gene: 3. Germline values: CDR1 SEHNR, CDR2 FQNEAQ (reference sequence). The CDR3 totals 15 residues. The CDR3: CASSLSSGGAETQYF. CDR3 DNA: TGTGCCAGCAGCTTATCTAGCGGGGGGGCCGAGACCCAGTACTTC.

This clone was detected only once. CDR3 sequence reads: CASRPSGGYNEQFF. DNA of the CDR3: TGTGCCAGCAGACCTAGCGGGGGCTACAATGAGCAGTTCTTC. This rearrangement joins TRBV7-9 to TRBJ2-1; 10 positions agree with TRBD2. J lost 3 bases, V lost 6 bases, and 2 bases had no gene match. Germline V gene sequence: CDR1 SEHNR, CDR2 FQNEAQ (reference sequence). The CDR3 covers 14 residues.

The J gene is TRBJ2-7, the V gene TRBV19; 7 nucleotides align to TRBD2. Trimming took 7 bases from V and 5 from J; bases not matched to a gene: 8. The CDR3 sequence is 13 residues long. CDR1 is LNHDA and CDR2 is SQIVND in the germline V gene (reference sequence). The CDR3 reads CASKASGNDEQYF. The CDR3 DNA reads TGTGCCAGTAAAGCGAGCGGGAACGACGAGCAGTACTTC.

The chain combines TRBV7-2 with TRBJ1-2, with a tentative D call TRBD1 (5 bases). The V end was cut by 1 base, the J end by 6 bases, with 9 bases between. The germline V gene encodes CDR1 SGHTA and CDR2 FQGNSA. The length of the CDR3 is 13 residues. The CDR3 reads CASSLDRKHGYTF. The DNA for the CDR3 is TGTGCCAGCAGCTTAGACAGGAAGCATGGCTACACCTTC.

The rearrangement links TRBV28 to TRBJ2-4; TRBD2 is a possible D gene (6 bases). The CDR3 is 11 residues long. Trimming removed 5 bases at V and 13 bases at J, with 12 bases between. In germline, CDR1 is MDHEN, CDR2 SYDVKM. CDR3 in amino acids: CASSPDREQYF. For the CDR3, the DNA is TGTGCCAGCAGTCCCGACCGGGAGCAGTACTTC.

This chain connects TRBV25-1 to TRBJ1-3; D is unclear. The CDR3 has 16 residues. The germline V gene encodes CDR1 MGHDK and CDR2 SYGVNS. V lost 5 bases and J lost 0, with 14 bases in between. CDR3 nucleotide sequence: TGTGCCAGCAGTCCAGGCGGGGTTCCCTCTGGAAACACCATATATTTT. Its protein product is CASSPGGVPSGNTIYF.

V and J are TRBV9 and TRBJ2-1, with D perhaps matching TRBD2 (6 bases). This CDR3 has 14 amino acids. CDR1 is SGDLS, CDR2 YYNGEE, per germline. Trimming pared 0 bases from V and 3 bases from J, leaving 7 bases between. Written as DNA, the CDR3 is TGTGCCAGCAGCGTAGACGGGGGCTACAATGAGCAGTTCTTC. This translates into CASSVDGGYNEQFF.

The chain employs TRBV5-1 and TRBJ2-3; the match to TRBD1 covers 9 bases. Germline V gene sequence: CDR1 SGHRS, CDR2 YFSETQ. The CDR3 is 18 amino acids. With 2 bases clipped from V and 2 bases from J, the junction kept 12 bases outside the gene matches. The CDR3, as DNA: TGCGCCAGCAGCTTTAAGCCGGGACAGGGATTTTTCACAGATACGCAGTATTTT. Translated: CASSFKPGQGFFTDTQYF.

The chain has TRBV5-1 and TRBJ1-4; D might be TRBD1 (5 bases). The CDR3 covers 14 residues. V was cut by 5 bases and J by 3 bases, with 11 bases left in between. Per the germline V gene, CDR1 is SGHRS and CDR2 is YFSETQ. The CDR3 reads CASSYQGSNEKLFF. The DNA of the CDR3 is TGCGCCAGCAGTTATCAGGGCTCTAATGAAAAACTGTTTTTT.